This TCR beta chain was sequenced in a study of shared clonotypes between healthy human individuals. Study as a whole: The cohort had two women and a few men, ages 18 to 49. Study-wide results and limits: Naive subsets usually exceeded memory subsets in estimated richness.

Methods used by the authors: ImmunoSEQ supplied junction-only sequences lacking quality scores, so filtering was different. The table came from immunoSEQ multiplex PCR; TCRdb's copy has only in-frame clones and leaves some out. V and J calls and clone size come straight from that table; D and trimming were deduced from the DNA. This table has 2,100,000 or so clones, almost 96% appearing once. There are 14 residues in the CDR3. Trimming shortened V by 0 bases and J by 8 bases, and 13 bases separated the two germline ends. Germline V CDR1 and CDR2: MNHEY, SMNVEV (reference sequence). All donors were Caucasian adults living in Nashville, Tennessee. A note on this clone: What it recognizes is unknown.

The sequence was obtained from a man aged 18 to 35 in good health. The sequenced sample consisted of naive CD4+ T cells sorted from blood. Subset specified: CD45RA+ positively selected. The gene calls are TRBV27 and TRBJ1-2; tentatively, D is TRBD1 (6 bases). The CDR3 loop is CASSLSRGRGGYTF. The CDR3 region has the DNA TGTGCCAGCAGTTTATCCCGGGGGCGCGGAGGCTACACCTTC.